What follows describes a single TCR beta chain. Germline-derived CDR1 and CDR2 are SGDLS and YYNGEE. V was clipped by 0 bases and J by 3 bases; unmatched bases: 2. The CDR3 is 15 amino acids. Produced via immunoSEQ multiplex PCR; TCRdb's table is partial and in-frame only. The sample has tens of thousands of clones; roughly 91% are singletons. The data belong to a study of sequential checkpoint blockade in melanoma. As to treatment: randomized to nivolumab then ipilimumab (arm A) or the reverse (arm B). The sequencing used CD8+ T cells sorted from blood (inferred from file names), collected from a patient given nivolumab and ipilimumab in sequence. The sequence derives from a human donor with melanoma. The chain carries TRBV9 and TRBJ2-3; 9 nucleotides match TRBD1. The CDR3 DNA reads TGTGCCAGCAGCGTAGAGGGACAGGGAACAGATACGCAGTATTTT. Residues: CASSVEGQGTDTQYF. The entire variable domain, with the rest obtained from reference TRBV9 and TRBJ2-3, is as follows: DSGVTQTPKHLITATGQRVTLRCSPRSGDLSVYWYQQSLDQGLQFLIQYYNGEERAKGNILERFSAQQFPDLHSELNLSSLELGDSALYFCASSVEGQGTDTQYFGPGTRLTVL.